The next 8 T cell receptor beta chains were all read from a single sample in a study of T-cell reconstitution after alpha-beta-depleted transplantation in children. Unique molecular identifiers featured in how the TCRbeta library was prepared. One entry per CDR3 protein results from TCRdb running MiXCR on the PCR reads. The sample has 500,000 to 750,000 distinct CDR3 sequences; approximately 13% are singletons. The material was PBMCs, mostly from graft donor cells, obtained 360 days after TCRalphabeta/CD19-depleted stem cell transplant. The receptors here all came from a male patient between 5 and 17 years old who had a stem cell transplant for acute myeloid leukemia, so the T cells may come from the graft donor.

The chain has TRBV18 and TRBJ2-3, with D unresolved. Germline V CDR1 and CDR2: KGHSH, LQKENI. The V gene lost 0 bases and the J gene lost 2 bases, with 6 bases spanning the gap. The CDR3 length is 14 residues. CDR3 nucleotide sequence: TGTGCCAGCTCACCACCGTGGTTCACAGATACGCAGTATTTT. It encodes CASSPPWFTDTQYF.

The genes are TRBV18 and TRBJ2-1; tentatively, D is TRBD1 or TRBD2 (6 bases each). CDR3 length: 14 amino acids. Germline values: CDR1 KGHSH, CDR2 LQKENI. V was trimmed by 0 bases and J by 7 bases, leaving 10 bases between them. In DNA form, the CDR3 reads TGTGCCAGCTCACCACCTACAGGGAGGAATGAGCAGTTCTTC. This translates into CASSPPTGRNEQFF.

This clonotype was seen ten or more times. The chain recombines TRBV3-1 with TRBJ2-7; D might be TRBD2 (6 bases). Germline V gene data show CDR1 as LGHDT and CDR2 as YNNKEL (reference sequence). V was cut by 4 bases and J by 1 base, with 20 bases left in between. The CDR3 contains 17 residues. The CDR3 region has the DNA TGTGCCAGCAGCCGCCGGGTTAGTGGACTACTTTCCTACGAGCAGTACTTC. Protein: CASSRRVSGLLSYEQYF.

The rearrangement links TRBV29-1 to TRBJ2-7; no definite D call. In germline, CDR1 is SQVTM, CDR2 ANQGSEA. V lost 5 bases, J lost 0 bases, and 8 bases lay in between. The length of the CDR3 is 12 residues. CDR3 residues: CSVRGASYEQYF. The CDR3 DNA reads as TGCAGCGTTCGCGGAGCCTCCTACGAGCAGTACTTC.

This clonotype came up a few times. The genes are TRBV20-1 and TRBJ1-2; 7 nucleotides agree with TRBD1. Germline V gene data show CDR1 as DFQATT and CDR2 as SNEGSKA (reference sequence). V shed 5 bases, J shed 6 bases, and the junction held 6 bases outside the gene matches. This CDR3 contains 12 residues. The CDR3 nucleotides read TGCAGTGCTCTTGACAGGGCGGATGGCTACACCTTC. Residues: CSALDRADGYTF.

The chain combines TRBV24-1 with TRBJ2-3, with 12 bases matching TRBD2. In germline, CDR1 is KGHDR, CDR2 SFDVKD. Losses at the gene ends were 4 bases for V and 2 bases for J; bases not matched to a gene: 9. The CDR3 is made up of 18 amino acids. The CDR3 is CATSEQVGTSGPTDTQYF. CDR3 in DNA: TGTGCCACCAGTGAGCAAGTGGGGACTAGCGGGCCCACAGATACGCAGTATTTT.

This clonotype has ten or more counts. The chain couples TRBV7-3 to TRBJ2-2; 7 bases are a match to TRBD2. In germline, CDR1 is SGHTA, CDR2 FQGTGA. J lost 4 bases, V lost 6 bases, and 5 bases had no gene match. There are 14 residues in the CDR3. The CDR3 protein is CASRTSGGTGELFF. CDR3 in DNA: TGTGCCAGCAGAACCTCGGGGGGCACCGGGGAGCTGTTTTTT.

There are a few counts of this clonotype. The gene calls are TRBV28 and TRBJ2-1, with TRBD2 matching 7 bases. CDR1 and CDR2 (germline): MDHEN, SYDVKM. With V trimmed by 3 bases and J by 0 bases, 11 bases remained unmatched. The CDR3 runs 18 residues. CDR3 DNA: TGTGCCAGCAGTTTGTACCGAGTGGGAGGGCCCTCCTACAATGAGCAGTTCTTC. Translated: CASSLYRVGGPSYNEQFF.